The entry below describes one T cell receptor beta chain. Relative to the germline gene, one junction end is altered; a read error may explain this. In terms of age and location, participants ranged from roughly 18 to 95 years and lived in about 25 US areas. Per germline, CDR1 MNHEY and CDR2 SMNVEV (reference sequence). The CDR3 loop spans 12 amino acids. The data are from a study of blood T cell repertoires in COVID-19. The assay was immunoSEQ multiplex PCR, and TCRdb's table has in-frame clones only and misses some. The sample contains 250,000 or so clones, about 88% of which appear only once. The receptor's source is a woman between 45 and 65 years old who had been exposed to COVID-19. Source material: PBMCs or T cells enriched from blood (not recorded which). V and J are TRBV27 and TRBJ1-2, with a possible D match to TRBD1 (6 bases). CDR3 in amino acids: CATSGGARGYTF. DNA of the CDR3: TGTGCCACCAGTGGGGGGGCGCGTGGCTACACCTTC.